This passage covers 31 T cell receptor beta chains from one sample sequenced in a study of Graves' ophthalmopathy and Graves' hyperthyroidism. CDR3 regions of TCR beta were amplified from RNA transcripts. HTBI primers served in a first-round RT-PCR, which a second-round multiplex PCR followed. TCRdb reprocessed the multiplex PCR reads with MiXCR, giving one entry per CDR3 protein. The repertoire consists of 450,000 or so distinct CDR3 sequences, with around 14% occurring once and the leading ten covering over 8%. Sequencing was carried out using blood. Receptor source: a young woman with Graves' ophthalmopathy.

This clonotype was seen repeatedly, ten times or more. The rearrangement uses TRBV2 and TRBJ1-1; weak D call: TRBD1 (6 bases). The CDR3 loop spans 16 amino acids. Per the germline V gene, CDR1 is SNHLY and CDR2 is FYNNEI. Trimming took off 6 bases at V and 2 bases at J, with 19 bases between the two ends. The CDR3 DNA reads as TGTGCCAGCAGGGGACAACCTCGTATTTTTAACACTGAAGCTTTCTTT. Translated: CASRGQPRIFNTEAFF. Using reference TRBV2 and TRBJ1-1 for the parts outside the CDR3, the full variable domain is EPEVTQTPSHQVTQMGQEVILRCVPISNHLYFYWYRQILGQKVEFLVSFYNNEISEKSEIFDDQFSVERPDGSNFTLKIRSTKLEDSAMYFCASRGQPRIFNTEAFFGQGTRLTVV.

This rearrangement joins TRBV6-1 to TRBJ2-5; TRBD2 agrees at 12 bases. Trimming cost V 6 bases and J 3 bases; bases outside gene matches: 5. The CDR3 runs to 15 residues. The germline V gene encodes CDR1 MNHNS and CDR2 SASEGT. In DNA, the CDR3 is TGTGCCAGCAGCAGACTAGCGGGAGTTAAAGAGACCCAGTACTTC. This codes for CASSRLAGVKETQYF.

This clonotype was found many times. The chain employs TRBV20-1 and TRBJ1-1; D remains unclear. Germline CDR1 DFQATT, CDR2 SNEGSKA (reference sequence). V was clipped by 2 bases and J by 4 bases, with 20 bases between them. This CDR3 is built from 16 residues. The CDR3 loop is CSARHIRVTKSTEAFF. The CDR3 DNA reads as TGCAGTGCTAGACACATCCGGGTTACCAAGAGCACTGAAGCTTTCTTT.

This clonotype was seen many times. The V gene is TRBV20-1, the J gene TRBJ1-3, with unresolved D. CDR3 length: 14 amino acids. Trimming cost V 3 bases and J 4 bases, with 13 bases left between them. Germline CDR1 is DFQATT and CDR2 is SNEGSKA (reference sequence). For the CDR3, the DNA is TGCAGTGCTAGGGCCCTTGAATCCGGAAACACCATATATTTT. This gives the protein CSARALESGNTIYF.

The chain joins TRBV6-4 to TRBJ2-5; D is uncertain. CDR1 and CDR2 from the germline V gene are MRHNA and SNTAGT. CDR3 size: 14 residues. Trimming took off 5 bases at V and 4 bases at J, with 14 bases between the two ends. The CDR3 DNA reads TGTGCCAGCAGTTACTTCTCGGTGACAGAGACCCAGTACTTC. Translation gives CASSYFSVTETQYF.

The V call is TRBV5-1, the J call TRBJ2-7; D assignment may be TRBD1 or TRBD2 (5 bases each). CDR3 length equals 15 residues. Germline lookup yields CDR1 SGHRS and CDR2 YFSETQ. V dropped 4 bases and J dropped 4 bases, with 18 bases sitting between them. CDR3 sequence reads: CASSPGTSSTYEQYF. CDR3 nucleotide sequence: TGCGCCAGCAGCCCTGGGACGTCTTCAACTTACGAGCAGTACTTC.

This clonotype appeared many times. This chain uses TRBV5-1 with TRBJ1-1; D is perhaps TRBD1 (5 bases). The germline V gene encodes CDR1 SGHRS and CDR2 YFSETQ. V was shortened by 4 bases and J by 8 bases, with 12 bases between the two germline ends. This CDR3 comprises 12 residues. The CDR3 loop is CASSPGTVEAFF. Written as DNA, the CDR3 is TGCGCCAGCAGCCCGGGGACGGTGGAAGCTTTCTTT.

In regard to this clonotype: The junction differs from germline at one of its ends, possibly a read error. This rearrangement joins TRBV6-4 to TRBJ2-5, with 10 bases that match TRBD2. This CDR3 has 14 residues. The V gene's germline CDR1 is MRHNA and CDR2 SNTAGT. The CDR3 bases are TGTGCCAGCAGTGTAGCGGGGGGCCAAGATACCCAGTACTTC. It translates to CASSVAGGQDTQYF.

Notes on this clonotype: Sequence at one end of the junction differs from germline and may be a read error. The chain couples TRBV10-3 to TRBJ2-6; tentatively, D is TRBD1 (5 bases). Germline values: CDR1 ENHRY, CDR2 SYGVKD. The CDR3 spans 16 residues. The CDR3 DNA reads as TGTGCCATCAGTGATCAGGGTAGAGTTGGGGCCAACGTGCTGACTTTC. It specifies CAISDQGRVGANVLTF.

This clonotype was detected ten times or more. CDR3 in DNA: TGTGCCAGCAGCCACGCACGGAAAACAGGGCTGGCGGGCAATCAGCCCCAGCATTTT. Its protein is CASSHARKTGLAGNQPQHF. The J gene is TRBJ1-5, the V gene TRBV3-1, with D possibly TRBD1 on 6 matching bases. V shed 3 bases and J shed 2 bases, with 23 bases lying between them. From germline, CDR1 is LGHDT and CDR2 YNNKEL (reference sequence). This CDR3 region has 19 residues.

Ten or more counts support this clonotype. The chain joins TRBV7-8 to TRBJ1-2; TRBD1 matches at 8 bases. The length of the CDR3 is 13 residues. The V gene end was trimmed by 1 base and the J gene end by 12 bases; junction bases not matched to a gene: 7. Germline CDR1 is SGHVS and CDR2 is FQNEAQ. In nucleotides, the CDR3 is TGTGCCAGCAGCTTAGAGGGGGACAGGCCCCACACCTTC. It encodes CASSLEGDRPHTF.

This clonotype was picked up many times. The chain employs TRBV9 and TRBJ1-3, with D uncertain. This CDR3 region has 15 residues. V dropped 2 bases and J dropped 0 bases, with 9 bases sitting between them. Germline assignment: CDR1 SGDLS and CDR2 YYNGEE. The CDR3 sequence: CASSVTSSSGNTIYF. Here the CDR3 DNA reads TGTGCCAGCAGCGTTACCAGCTCCTCTGGAAACACCATATATTTT.

The table lists this clonotype with many counts. In DNA form, the CDR3 reads TGTGCCTGGAGGTCGTTGGAGGGAGCTTTCTTT. As protein: CAWRSLEGAFF. This sequence joins TRBV30 and TRBJ1-1; no clear D gene. V was clipped by 3 bases and J by 10 bases, with 12 bases between them. The CDR3 has 11 amino acids. In germline, CDR1 is GTSNPN, CDR2 SVGIG (reference sequence).

The chain couples TRBV6-1 to TRBJ2-5; 10 nucleotides agree with TRBD2. V lost 7 bases and J lost 4; bases outside the gene matches: 9. The CDR3 has 15 amino acids. The germline gives CDR1 MNHNS, CDR2 SASEGT. CDR3 sequence: CASTPKAGGPETQYF. As DNA, the CDR3 is TGTGCCAGCACCCCGAAAGCGGGAGGGCCAGAGACCCAGTACTTC.

In this sample, this clonotype turned up many times. CDR3 in amino acids: CSARDPNQETQYF. Here the CDR3 DNA reads TGCAGTGCTAGGGATCCGAATCAGGAGACCCAGTACTTC. This chain connects TRBV20-1 to TRBJ2-5; D remains ambiguous. The germline V and J ends were trimmed by 3 bases and 5 bases, with 13 bases remaining between them. This CDR3 is built from 13 residues. CDR1 is DFQATT and CDR2 is SNEGSKA in the germline V gene (reference sequence).

This clonotype has a count of ten or more. The chain uses TRBV20-1 and TRBJ1-2, with 11 bases aligning to TRBD1. The CDR3 runs to 13 residues. Germline CDR1 and CDR2: DFQATT and SNEGSKA (reference sequence). The CDR3 reads CSVRTGGDYGYTF. The CDR3 DNA is TGCAGCGTCCGGACAGGGGGCGACTATGGCTACACCTTC.

The chain links TRBV6-2 or TRBV6-3 to TRBJ2-2, with TRBD2 identical over 8 bases. Trimming removed 9 bases from V and 7 bases from J; junction bases left unmatched: 7. CDR1 is MNHEY and CDR2 is SVGEGT in the germline V gene. The CDR3 is 13 residues long. The CDR3: CASQREQVGELFF. The CDR3 DNA follows: TGTGCCAGTCAGCGGGAGCAGGTCGGGGAGCTGTTTTTT.

This clonotype appeared many times. The chain combines TRBV20-1 with TRBJ2-5; D is unclear. This CDR3 contains 11 residues. V was cut by 1 base and J by 5 bases, with 5 bases left in between. CDR1 is DFQATT, CDR2 SNEGSKA, per germline (reference sequence). Here the CDR3 reads CSARVRETQYF. The CDR3 nucleotides are TGCAGTGCTAGAGTCCGGGAGACCCAGTACTTC.

This clonotype was detected many times. The chain joins TRBV29-1 to TRBJ2-6; TRBD2 is a possible D gene (6 bases). From germline, CDR1 is SQVTM and CDR2 ANQGSEA. The CDR3 contains 16 residues. V was clipped by 4 bases and J by 1 base, with 14 bases between them. In DNA, the CDR3 is TGCAGCGTTGCTCTTCGGGGGTCATCTGGGGCCAACGTCCTGACTTTC. This translates into CSVALRGSSGANVLTF.

This clonotype was detected only a few times. The V and J genes are TRBV12-3 or TRBV12-4 and TRBJ1-5, with TRBD1 identical over 7 bases. This CDR3 comprises 15 residues. The ends lost 6 bases at V and 9 bases at J; junction bases unmatched: 14. CDR3: CASSRTGAGDWPQHF. CDR3 nucleotides: TGTGCCAGCAGCCGCACAGGGGCGGGGGATTGGCCCCAGCATTTT.

This clonotype was recorded many times. The chain is built from TRBV12-3 or TRBV12-4 and TRBJ1-1, with a tentative D call TRBD1 (5 bases). CDR3 length: 12 amino acids. The ends were cut back, 6 bases at V and 6 bases at J, with 11 bases in the middle. CDR3 sequence reads: CASRSLGAEAFF. The CDR3 DNA sequence: TGTGCCAGCAGGTCGTTGGGGGCTGAAGCTTTCTTT.

This clonotype is a singleton in its sample. This may be a read error: a much more frequent sequence differs by one nucleotide. The V call is TRBV30, the J call TRBJ2-7; D may correspond to TRBD1 or TRBD2 (5 bases each). The germline CDR1 and CDR2 sequences are GTSNPN and SVGIG (reference sequence). CDR3 size: 11 residues. CDR3 sequence (DNA): TGTTCCTGGGGGTCCACCTACGAGCAGTACTTC. It specifies CSWGSTYEQYF.

This clonotype came up many times. The chain carries TRBV20-1 and TRBJ2-7, with D perhaps assigned TRBD1 or TRBD2 (5 bases each). Germline CDR1 and CDR2: DFQATT and SNEGSKA (reference sequence). The length of the CDR3 is 12 residues. Trimming cost V 5 bases and J 4 bases, with 12 bases left between them. CDR3 nucleotide sequence: TGCAGTGCTGGGACGGGACCTTACGAGCAGTACTTC. Its translation is CSAGTGPYEQYF.

This chain links TRBV5-1 with TRBJ2-3; D is unresolved. The CDR3 runs 12 residues. Trimming removed 2 bases from V and 3 bases from J, with 4 bases in between. CDR1 is SGHRS and CDR2 is YFSETQ in the germline V gene. CDR3 coding DNA: TGCGCCAGCAGCTTAACAACAGATACGCAGTATTTT. Translated: CASSLTTDTQYF.

This clonotype came up a few times. V gene TRBV5-1 combines with J gene TRBJ2-5; D gene unclear. The germline gives CDR1 SGHRS, CDR2 YFSETQ. V was shortened by 0 bases and J by 5 bases, with 11 bases between the two germline ends. The CDR3 contains 14 residues. The CDR3 DNA reads TGCGCCAGCAGCTTGGGGGTTCTCGCGGAGACCCAGTACTTC. Translated: CASSLGVLAETQYF.

With respect to this clonotype: A clone one base away is much larger, so this may be a read error. This chain connects TRBV5-5 to TRBJ1-5, with D possibly being TRBD1 (5 bases). The length of the CDR3 is 14 residues. The germline gives CDR1 SGHKS, CDR2 YYEKEE (reference sequence). The CDR3 loop reads CANSLAQGIQPQHF. In nucleotides, the CDR3 is TGTGCCAACAGCTTGGCGCAGGGCATCCAGCCCCAGCATTTT. Combining the CDR3 with reference TRBV5-5 and TRBJ1-5 gives the whole variable domain DAGVTQSPTHLIKTRGQQVTLRCSPISGHKSVSWYQQVLGQGPQFIFQYYEKEERGRGNFPDRFSARQFPNYSSELNVNALLLGDSALYLCANSLAQGIQPQHFGDGTRLSIL.

The CDR3, as DNA: TGTGCCAGCAGTTTCCTTCTCATAGCGGGACGCCAAGAGACCCAGTACTTC. It encodes CASSFLLIAGRQETQYF. This rearrangement joins TRBV12-3 or TRBV12-4 to TRBJ2-5; 8 nucleotides line up with TRBD2. The CDR3 is made up of 17 amino acids. V was clipped by 3 bases and J by 1 base; unmatched bases: 10.

The rearrangement links TRBV5-1 to TRBJ2-2; D unclear. V was clipped by 6 bases and J by 0 bases, with 12 bases between them. This CDR3 has 15 residues. The V gene's germline CDR1 is SGHRS and CDR2 YFSETQ. The CDR3 DNA follows: TGCGCCAGCATCCCAGGACCCCCGAACACCGGGGAGCTGTTTTTT. It translates to CASIPGPPNTGELFF.

In this sample, this clonotype turned up many times. The chain is built from TRBV29-1 and TRBJ1-2, with TRBD1 as a possible D gene (5 bases). Trimming shortened V by 7 bases and J by 5 bases, and 20 bases separated the two germline ends. The CDR3 covers 14 residues. Germline loops: CDR1 SQVTM, CDR2 ANQGSEA. The CDR3 loop is CSALTLPGPYGYTF. The CDR3 DNA is TGCAGCGCCCTAACTCTCCCAGGGCCATATGGCTACACCTTC.

This clonotype came up many times. This sequence joins TRBV6-1 and TRBJ2-5; D is possibly TRBD2 (6 bases). Deletions cut 5 bases from V and 2 bases from J, with 18 bases between. The CDR3 is 16 amino acids. Germline values: CDR1 MNHNS, CDR2 SASEGT. The CDR3 DNA follows: TGTGCCAGCAGTCTCCTTGGCGGGATGATACAAGAGACCCAGTACTTC. Amino acids: CASSLLGGMIQETQYF.

In its sample, this clonotype was seen many times. The chain links TRBV6-5 to TRBJ2-7; 13 bases line up with TRBD2. V gave up 4 bases and J gave up 0 bases; unmatched junction bases: 3. Germline lookup yields CDR1 MNHEY and CDR2 SVGAGI. The CDR3 covers 16 residues. The CDR3 nucleotides read TGTGCCAGCAGTTCCGGGACTAGCGGGAACTCCTACGAGCAGTACTTC. Translated, it gives CASSSGTSGNSYEQYF.